The present TCR beta chain was sequenced within a study of OX40 agonist ivuxolimab in advanced cancers. Study as a whole: Each patient was given ivuxolimab into a vein every 2 weeks, at 0.01 to 10 mg/kg. A male proportion of 82.7% was recorded, with mean age approximately 60 years and range roughly 23 to 79.

Clones were read by immunoSEQ multiplex PCR, and TCRdb kept only the in-frame ones, dropping some. The repertoire holds around 60,000 clones, with roughly 90% as singletons. This clone appeared a few times. The starting material was CD4+ or CD8+ T cells sorted from blood, obtained in a trial of the OX40 agonist ivuxolimab. The sequence was obtained from an adult with an advanced solid tumor such as melanoma, head and neck, liver or kidney cancer.

CDR3 coding DNA: TGTGCCAGCACCTCCTGGCCGCTAAGCGACGAGCAGTACTTC. It encodes CASTSWPLSDEQYF. J is TRBJ2-7 and V is TRBV6-6, with unresolved D. Germline V gene sequence: CDR1 MNHNY, CDR2 SVGAGI (reference sequence). V lost 7 bases and J 5 bases, leaving 18 bases between the germline ends. The CDR3 is 14 residues long.